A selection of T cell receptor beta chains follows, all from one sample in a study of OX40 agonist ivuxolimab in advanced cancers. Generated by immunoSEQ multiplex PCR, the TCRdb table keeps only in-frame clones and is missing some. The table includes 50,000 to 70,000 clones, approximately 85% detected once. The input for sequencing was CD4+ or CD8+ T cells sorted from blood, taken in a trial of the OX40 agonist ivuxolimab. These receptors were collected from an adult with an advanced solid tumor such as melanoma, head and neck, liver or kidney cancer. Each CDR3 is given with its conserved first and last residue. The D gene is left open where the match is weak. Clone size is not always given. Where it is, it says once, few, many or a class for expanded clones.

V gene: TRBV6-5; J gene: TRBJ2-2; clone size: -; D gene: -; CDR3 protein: CASRDRPHTGELFF; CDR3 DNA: TGTGCCAGCCGCGACCGGCCTCACACCGGGGAGCTGTTTTTT
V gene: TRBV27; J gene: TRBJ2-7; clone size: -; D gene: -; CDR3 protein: CASSSDTTHPYEQYF; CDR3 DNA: TGTGCCAGCAGTTCTGACACCACCCACCCCTACGAGCAGTACTTC
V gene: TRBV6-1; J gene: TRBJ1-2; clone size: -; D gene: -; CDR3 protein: CASRAIQGYYGYTF; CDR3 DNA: TGTGCCAGCAGGGCCATTCAGGGTTACTATGGCTACACCTTC
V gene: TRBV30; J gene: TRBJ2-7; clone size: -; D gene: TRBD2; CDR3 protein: CAWSVASGASYEQYF; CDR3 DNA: TGTGCCTGGAGTGTGGCTAGCGGGGCCTCCTACGAGCAGTACTTC
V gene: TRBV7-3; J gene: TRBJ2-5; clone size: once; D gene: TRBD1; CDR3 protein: CASSAQGGAETQYF; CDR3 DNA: TGTGCCAGCAGCGCACAGGGGGGTGCCGAGACCCAGTACTTC
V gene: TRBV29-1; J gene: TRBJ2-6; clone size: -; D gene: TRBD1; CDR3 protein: CSVEDFDREAGANVLTF; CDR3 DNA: TGCAGCGTTGAGGACTTTGACAGGGAAGCTGGGGCCAACGTCCTGACTTTC
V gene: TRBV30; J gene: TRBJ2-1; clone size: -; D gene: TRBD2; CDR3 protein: CAWMGGSSYNEQFF; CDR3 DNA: TGTGCCTGGATGGGCGGGAGCTCCTACAATGAGCAGTTCTTC
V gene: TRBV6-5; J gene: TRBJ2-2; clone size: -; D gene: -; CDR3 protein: CASSTGGGWELFF; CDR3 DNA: TGTGCCAGCAGCACAGGGGGGGGTTGGGAGCTGTTTTTT
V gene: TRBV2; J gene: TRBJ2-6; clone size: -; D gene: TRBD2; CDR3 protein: CASSEGLAGSGANVLTF; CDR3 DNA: TGTGCCAGCAGTGAGGGACTAGCGGGCTCTGGGGCCAACGTCCTGACTTTC
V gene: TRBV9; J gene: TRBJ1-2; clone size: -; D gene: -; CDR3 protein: CASSPRNGYTF; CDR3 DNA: TGTGCCAGCAGCCCCCGAAATGGCTACACCTTC
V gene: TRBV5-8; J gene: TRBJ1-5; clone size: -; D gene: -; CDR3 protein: CASSLDQPQHF; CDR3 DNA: TGTGCCAGCAGCTTGGATCAGCCCCAGCATTTT
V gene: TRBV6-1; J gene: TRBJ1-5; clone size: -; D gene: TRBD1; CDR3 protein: CASRGSGGKAQPQHF; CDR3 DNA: TGTGCCAGCAGGGGGTCAGGGGGAAAAGCGCAGCCCCAGCATTTT
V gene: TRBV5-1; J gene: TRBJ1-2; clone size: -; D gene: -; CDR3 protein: CASSLEVQGLGYGYTF; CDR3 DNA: TGCGCCAGCAGCTTGGAGGTACAGGGTTTAGGCTATGGCTACACCTTC
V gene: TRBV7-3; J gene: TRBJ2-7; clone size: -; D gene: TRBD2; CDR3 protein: CASSPGGLAVYEQYF; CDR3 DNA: TGTGCCAGCAGCCCCGGGGGACTAGCGGTCTACGAGCAGTACTTC
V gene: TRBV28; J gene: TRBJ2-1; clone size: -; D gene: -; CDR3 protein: CASSPGVSYNEQFF; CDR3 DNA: TGTGCCAGCAGTCCAGGGGTTTCCTACAATGAGCAGTTCTTC
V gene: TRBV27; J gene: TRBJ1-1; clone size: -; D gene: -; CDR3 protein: CASSLVGGGNTEAFF; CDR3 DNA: TGTGCCAGCAGTTTGGTCGGGGGCGGGAACACTGAAGCTTTCTTT
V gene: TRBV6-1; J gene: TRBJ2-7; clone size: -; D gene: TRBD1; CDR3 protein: CASSVHRGSYEQYF; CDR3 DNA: TGTGCCAGCAGTGTCCACAGGGGTTCCTACGAGCAGTACTTC
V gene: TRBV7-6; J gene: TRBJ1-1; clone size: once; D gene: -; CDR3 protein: CASSLARGGTEAFF; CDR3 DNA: TGTGCCAGCAGCTTAGCGCGGGGGGGGACTGAAGCTTTCTTT
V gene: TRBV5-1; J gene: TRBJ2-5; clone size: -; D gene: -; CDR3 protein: CASSPDEGETQYF; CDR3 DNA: TGCGCCAGCAGCCCCGATGAGGGAGAGACCCAGTACTTC
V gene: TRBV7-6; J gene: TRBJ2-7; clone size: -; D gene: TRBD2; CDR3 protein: CASSWGPRGGLADYEQYF; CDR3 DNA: TGTGCCAGCAGCTGGGGTCCCAGAGGAGGACTAGCGGACTACGAGCAGTACTTC
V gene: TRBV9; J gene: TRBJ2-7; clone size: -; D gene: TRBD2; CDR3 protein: CASSVGTSGMGIYEQYF; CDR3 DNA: TGTGCCAGCAGCGTAGGGACTAGCGGGATGGGGATATACGAGCAGTACTTC
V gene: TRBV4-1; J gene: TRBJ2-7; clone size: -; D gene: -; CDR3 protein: CASSQGAGYEQYF; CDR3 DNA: TGCGCCAGCAGCCAAGGGGCAGGTTACGAGCAGTACTTC
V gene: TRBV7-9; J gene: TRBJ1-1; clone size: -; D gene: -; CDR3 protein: CASSLGYTEAFF; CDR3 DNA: TGTGCCAGCAGCTTAGGGTATACTGAAGCTTTCTTT
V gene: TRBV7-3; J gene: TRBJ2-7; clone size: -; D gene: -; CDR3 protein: CASSLGGPITYEQYF; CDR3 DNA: TGTGCCAGCAGCTTAGGGGGCCCTATTACCTACGAGCAGTACTTC
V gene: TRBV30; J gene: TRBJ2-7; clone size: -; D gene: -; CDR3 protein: CAWSGGEVEQYF; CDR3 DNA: TGTGCCTGGAGTGGGGGGGAAGTCGAGCAGTACTTC
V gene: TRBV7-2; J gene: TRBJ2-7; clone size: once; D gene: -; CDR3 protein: CASSLLSGHYYEQYF; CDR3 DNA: TGTGCCAGCAGCTTACTCTCGGGACACTACTACGAGCAGTACTTC
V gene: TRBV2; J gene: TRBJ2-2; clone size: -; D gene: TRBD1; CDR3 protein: CASSEGRGYSGELFF; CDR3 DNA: TGTGCCAGCAGTGAAGGCAGGGGGTATTCCGGGGAGCTGTTTTTT
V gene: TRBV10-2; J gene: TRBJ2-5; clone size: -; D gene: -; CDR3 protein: CASSETPTGSLETQYF; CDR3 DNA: TGCGCCAGCAGTGAGACCCCTACAGGGAGCCTAGAGACCCAGTACTTC
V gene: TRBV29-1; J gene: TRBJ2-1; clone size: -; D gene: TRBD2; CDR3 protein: CSGLGTSGRASYNEQFF; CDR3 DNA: TGCAGCGGATTAGGGACTAGCGGGAGGGCCTCCTACAATGAGCAGTTCTTC
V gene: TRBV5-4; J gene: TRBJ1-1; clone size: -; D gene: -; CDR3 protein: CASSLVGGRTEAFF; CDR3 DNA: TGTGCCAGCAGCTTGGTAGGGGGGCGGACTGAAGCTTTCTTT
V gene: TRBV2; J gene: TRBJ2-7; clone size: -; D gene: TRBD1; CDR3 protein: CASMGTGRLYEQYF; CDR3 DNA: TGTGCCAGCATGGGGACAGGGAGACTCTACGAGCAGTACTTC
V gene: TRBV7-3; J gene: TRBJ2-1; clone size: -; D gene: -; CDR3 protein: CASSPGTYNEQFF; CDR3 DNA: TGTGCCAGCAGCCCTGGGACTTACAATGAGCAGTTCTTC
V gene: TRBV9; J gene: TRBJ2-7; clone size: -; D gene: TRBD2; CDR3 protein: CASSVGSGSSPYEQYF; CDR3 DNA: TGTGCCAGCAGCGTAGGTAGCGGGAGTTCCCCCTACGAGCAGTACTTC
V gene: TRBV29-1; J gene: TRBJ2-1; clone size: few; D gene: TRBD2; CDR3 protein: CSVHLAGGRYNEQFF; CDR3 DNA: TGCAGCGTTCACTTAGCGGGGGGGCGATACAATGAGCAGTTCTTC
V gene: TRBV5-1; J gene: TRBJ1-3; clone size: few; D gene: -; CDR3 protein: CASSWAGNTIYF; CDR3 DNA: TGCGCCAGCAGCTGGGCTGGAAACACCATATATTTT
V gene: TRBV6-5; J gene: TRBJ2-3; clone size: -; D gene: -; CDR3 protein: CASSSYGTDTQYF; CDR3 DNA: TGTGCCAGCAGCTCCTACGGCACAGATACGCAGTATTTT
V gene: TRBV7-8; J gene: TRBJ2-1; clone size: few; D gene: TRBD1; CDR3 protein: CASSLVGTGVDFNEQFF; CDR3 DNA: TGTGCCAGCAGCTTAGTGGGGACAGGGGTGGATTTTAATGAGCAGTTCTTC
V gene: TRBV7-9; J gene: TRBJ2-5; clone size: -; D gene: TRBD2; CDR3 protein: CASSSGGGIRGETQYF; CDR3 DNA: TGTGCCAGCAGCTCGGGAGGTGGAATACGGGGGGAGACCCAGTACTTC
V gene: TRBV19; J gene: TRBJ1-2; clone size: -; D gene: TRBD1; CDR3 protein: CASSGTGAFYGYTF; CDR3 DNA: TGTGCCAGTTCCGGGACAGGAGCTTTCTATGGCTACACCTTC
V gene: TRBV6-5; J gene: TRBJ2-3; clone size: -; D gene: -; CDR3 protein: CASSYGDTQYF; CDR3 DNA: TGTGCCAGCAGTTACGGGGATACGCAGTATTTT
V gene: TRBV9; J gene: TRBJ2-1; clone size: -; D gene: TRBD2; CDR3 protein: CASGGSMNEQFF; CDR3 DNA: TGTGCCAGCGGCGGGAGTATGAATGAGCAGTTCTTC
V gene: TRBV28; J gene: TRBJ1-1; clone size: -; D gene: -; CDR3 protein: CASSLSLREAFF; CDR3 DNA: TGTGCCAGCAGTTTATCCTTGCGTGAAGCTTTCTTT
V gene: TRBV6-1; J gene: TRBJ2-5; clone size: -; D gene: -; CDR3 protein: CASSEGQPYQETQYF; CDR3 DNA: TGTGCCAGCAGTGAAGGGCAGCCGTACCAAGAGACCCAGTACTTC
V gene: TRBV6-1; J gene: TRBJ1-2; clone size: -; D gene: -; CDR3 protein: CASSEVSNPRGTF; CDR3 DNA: TGTGCCAGCAGTGAAGTAAGCAATCCTAGAGGGACCTTC
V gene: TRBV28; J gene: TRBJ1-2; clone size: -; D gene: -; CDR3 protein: CASSWGYGYTF; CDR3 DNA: TGTGCCAGCAGTTGGGGCTATGGCTACACCTTC
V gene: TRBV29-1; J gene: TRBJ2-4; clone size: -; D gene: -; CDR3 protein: CSVVYYGIQYF; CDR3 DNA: TGCAGCGTTGTCTACTACGGCATTCAGTACTTC
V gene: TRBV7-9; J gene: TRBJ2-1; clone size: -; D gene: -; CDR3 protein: CASSHFRAYNEQFF; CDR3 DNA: TGTGCCAGCAGCCATTTCAGAGCCTACAATGAGCAGTTCTTC
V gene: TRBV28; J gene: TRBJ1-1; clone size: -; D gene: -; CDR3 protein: CASSFNLNTEAFF; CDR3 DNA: TGTGCCAGCAGTTTTAATCTGAACACTGAAGCTTTCTTT
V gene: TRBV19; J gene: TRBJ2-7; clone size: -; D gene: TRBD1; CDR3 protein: CASSLTGAYEQYF; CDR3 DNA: TGTGCCAGTAGCCTGACAGGGGCCTACGAGCAGTACTTC
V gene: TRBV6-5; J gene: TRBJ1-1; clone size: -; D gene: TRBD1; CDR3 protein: CASSYSWGQPNTEAFF; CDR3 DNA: TGTGCCAGCAGTTACTCATGGGGACAGCCAAACACTGAAGCTTTCTTT
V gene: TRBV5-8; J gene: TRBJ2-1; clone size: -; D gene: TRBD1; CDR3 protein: CASNTRQGAAYEQFF; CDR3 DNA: TGTGCCAGCAACACCCGACAGGGGGCGGCGTATGAGCAGTTCTTC
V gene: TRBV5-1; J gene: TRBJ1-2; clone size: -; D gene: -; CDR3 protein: CASSFGSGYGYTF; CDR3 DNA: TGCGCCAGCAGCTTCGGGTCCGGCTATGGCTACACCTTC
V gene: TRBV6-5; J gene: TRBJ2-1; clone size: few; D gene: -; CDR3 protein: CASSYLAWDEQFF; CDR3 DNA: TGTGCCAGCAGTTACTTAGCGTGGGATGAGCAGTTCTTC
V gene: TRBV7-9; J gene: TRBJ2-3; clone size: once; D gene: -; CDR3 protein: CASSPFSAGKGTDTQYF; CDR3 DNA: TGTGCCAGCAGCCCTTTCTCGGCAGGGAAAGGCACAGATACGCAGTATTTT
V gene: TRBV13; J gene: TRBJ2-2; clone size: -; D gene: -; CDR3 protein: CASSLGGQLNTGELFF; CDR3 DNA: TGTGCCAGCAGCTTAGGCGGGCAGCTGAACACCGGGGAGCTGTTTTTT